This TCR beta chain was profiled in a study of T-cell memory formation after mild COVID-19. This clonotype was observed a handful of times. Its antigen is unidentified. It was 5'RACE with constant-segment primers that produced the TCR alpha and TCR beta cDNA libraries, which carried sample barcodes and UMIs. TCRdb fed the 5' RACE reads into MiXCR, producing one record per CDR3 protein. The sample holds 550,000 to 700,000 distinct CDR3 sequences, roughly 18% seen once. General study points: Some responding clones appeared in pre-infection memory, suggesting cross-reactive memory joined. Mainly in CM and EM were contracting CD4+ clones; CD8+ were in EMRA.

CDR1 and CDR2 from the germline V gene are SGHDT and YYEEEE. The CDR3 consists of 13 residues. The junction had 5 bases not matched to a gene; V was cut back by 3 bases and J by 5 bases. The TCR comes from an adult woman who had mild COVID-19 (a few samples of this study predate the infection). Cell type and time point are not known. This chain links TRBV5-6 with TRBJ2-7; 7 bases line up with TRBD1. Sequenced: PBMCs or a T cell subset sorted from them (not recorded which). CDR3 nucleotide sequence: TGTGCCAGCAGCTCGAACAGGGGCCACGAGCAGTACTTC. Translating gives CASSSNRGHEQYF.